The sequence of this T cell receptor (beta chain) was determined in a study of T cells in Graves' hyperthyroidism and ophthalmopathy. PBMCs came from 10 ml fresh peripheral blood. General study points: From stable hyperthyroidism, ophthalmopathy was separated by a 13 V-J model. Median prediction lead before ophthalmopathy onset was around seven months with the model. Among clonotypes expanded in thyroid above 0.001, most were also found in blood.

On this clonotype: Antigen: not known.

From RNA transcripts, TCR beta CDR3 regions were amplified. The HTBI primer set was used in a first-round RT-PCR of the TCR CDR3. One entry per CDR3 protein, called by TCRdb with MiXCR from the multiplex PCR reads. The sample shows around 250,000 distinct CDR3 sequences, roughly 15% of them seen only once. CDR3 length: 18 residues. Trimming cost V 3 bases and J 0 bases, with 17 bases left between them. Germline assignment: CDR1 MGHRA and CDR2 YSYEKL. Material for sequencing was blood. This rearrangement joins TRBV4-1 to TRBJ1-4, with D unclear. This clonotype originated in a woman aged 40 to 50 with Graves' hyperthyroidism that later progressed to Graves' ophthalmopathy. CDR3 nucleotide sequence: TGCGCCAGCAGCCAGTATATCCTGGATCTCTCAACTAATGAAAAACTGTTTTTT. Residues: CASSQYILDLSTNEKLFF.